This T cell receptor beta chain was found in a study of OX40 agonist ivuxolimab in advanced cancers. Study results and caveats: Some of the nonresponding patients also showed low levels of normalized T-cell clonal expansion.

Trimming removed 3 bases at V and 0 bases at J, with 14 bases between. Per the germline V gene, CDR1 is MGHRA and CDR2 is YSYEKL. The CDR3 consists of 17 residues. Details on this clone: Antigen: not known.

Assay used: immunoSEQ multiplex PCR; TCRdb lists only in-frame clones, some missing. Of tens of thousands of clones in the sample, 91% are singletons; the top ten hold under 20%. This clonotype was obtained from an adult with an advanced solid tumor such as melanoma, head and neck, liver or kidney cancer. The chain is built from TRBV4-1 and TRBJ2-2; maybe TRBD1 (6 bases). Specimen: CD4+ or CD8+ T cells sorted from blood, collected in a trial of the OX40 agonist ivuxolimab. CDR3: CASSHPRTEANTGELFF. In nucleotides, the CDR3 is TGCGCCAGCAGCCACCCCAGGACAGAGGCGAACACCGGGGAGCTGTTTTTT.